Below, 4 T cell receptor beta chains from the same sample are listed, as sequenced in a study of blood T cell repertoires in COVID-19. TCRdb keeps only in-frame clones here, not all; method: immunoSEQ multiplex PCR. The sample contains around 120,000 clones, approximately 82% of which appear only once. Sequenced: peripheral blood. These receptors were collected from a man younger than 40 with acute or convalescent COVID-19.

The chain recombines TRBV12-3 or TRBV12-4 with TRBJ2-1, with 7 positions matching TRBD2. The CDR3 loop spans 13 amino acids. Trimming removed 6 bases from V and 4 bases from J; junction bases left unmatched: 3. The CDR3 DNA reads TGTGCCAGCAGGGGGAGGGTTTACAATGAGCAGTTCTTC. Translation gives CASRGRVYNEQFF.

The V and J genes are TRBV9 and TRBJ1-2, with 7 bases identical to TRBD1. CDR3 length: 14 residues. Germline V gene data show CDR1 as SGDLS and CDR2 as YYNGEE. After removal of 0 bases from V and 5 bases from J, the junction contained 4 bases not matched to a gene. CDR3 protein: CASSVGDREYGYTF. The CDR3 DNA follows: TGTGCCAGCAGCGTAGGAGACAGGGAGTATGGCTACACCTTC. Supplemented by reference TRBV9 and TRBJ1-2, the full variable domain reads DSGVTQTPKHLITATGQRVTLRCSPRSGDLSVYWYQQSLDQGLQFLIQYYNGEERAKGNILERFSAQQFPDLHSELNLSSLELGDSALYFCASSVGDREYGYTFGSGTRLTVV.

This clone was picked up one time. The chain links TRBV6-5 to TRBJ2-2, with a weak D call TRBD2 (5 bases). The CDR3 runs to 15 residues. V was clipped by 5 bases and J by 1 base, with 11 bases between them. Looked up from germline, CDR1 is MNHEY and CDR2 is SVGAGI. The CDR3 DNA follows: TGTGCCAGCAGTCATCTACGGGAGAACACCGGGGAGCTGTTTTTT. Its translation: CASSHLRENTGELFF.

This clone was detected only a few times. This chain joins TRBV25-1 and TRBJ1-1; D gene uncertain. V lost 4 bases to trimming and J lost 3 bases, with 9 bases between them. CDR3 length: 13 amino acids. Germline V gives CDR1 MGHDK, CDR2 SYGVNS. CDR3 amino acids: CASSGGRHTEAFF. CDR3 coding DNA: TGTGCCAGCAGTGGTGGGAGGCACACTGAAGCTTTCTTT.